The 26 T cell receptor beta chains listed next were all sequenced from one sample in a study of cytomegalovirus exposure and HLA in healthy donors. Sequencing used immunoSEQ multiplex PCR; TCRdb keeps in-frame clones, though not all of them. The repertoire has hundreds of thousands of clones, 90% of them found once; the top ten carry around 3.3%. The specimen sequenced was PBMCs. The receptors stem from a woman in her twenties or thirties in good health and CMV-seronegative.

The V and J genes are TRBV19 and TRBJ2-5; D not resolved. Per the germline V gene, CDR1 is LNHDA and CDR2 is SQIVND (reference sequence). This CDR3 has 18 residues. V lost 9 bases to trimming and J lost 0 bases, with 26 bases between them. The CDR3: CASPLPIDNDPNQETQYF. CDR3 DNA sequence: TGTGCCAGCCCTCTACCGATCGACAACGATCCTAACCAAGAGACCCAGTACTTC.

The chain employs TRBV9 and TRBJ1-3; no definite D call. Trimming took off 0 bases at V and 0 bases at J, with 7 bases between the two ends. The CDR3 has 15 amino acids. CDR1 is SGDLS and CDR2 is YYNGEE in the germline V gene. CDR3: CASSVGLVSGNTIYF. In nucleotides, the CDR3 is TGTGCCAGCAGCGTAGGGCTTGTCTCTGGAAACACCATATATTTT.

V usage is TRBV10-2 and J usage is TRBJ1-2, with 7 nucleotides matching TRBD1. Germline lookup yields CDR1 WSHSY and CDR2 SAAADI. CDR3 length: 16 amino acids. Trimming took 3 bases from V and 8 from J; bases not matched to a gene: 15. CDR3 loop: CASSDFGTDLGRGYTF. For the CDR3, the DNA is TGCGCCAGCAGTGACTTCGGGACAGACCTAGGCCGGGGCTACACCTTC.

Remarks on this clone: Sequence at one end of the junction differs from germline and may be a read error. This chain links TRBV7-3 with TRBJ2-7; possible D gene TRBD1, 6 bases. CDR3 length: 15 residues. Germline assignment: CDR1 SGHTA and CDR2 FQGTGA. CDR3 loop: CASSLKAGDSSEQYF. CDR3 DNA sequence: TGTGCCAGCAGCTTAAAAGCAGGGGATTCCTCCGAGCAGTACTTC.

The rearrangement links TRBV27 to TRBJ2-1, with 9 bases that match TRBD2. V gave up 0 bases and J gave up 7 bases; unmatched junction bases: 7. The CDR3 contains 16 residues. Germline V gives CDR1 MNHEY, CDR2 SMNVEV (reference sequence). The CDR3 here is CASSLSLAGTGNEQFF. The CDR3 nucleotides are TGTGCCAGCAGTTTATCGCTAGCGGGGACGGGGAATGAGCAGTTCTTC.

This chain's CDR3 is CASSQVAGTGANVLTF. CDR3 DNA: TGCGCCAGCAGCCAAGTGGCGGGTACTGGGGCCAACGTCCTGACTTTC. V and J are TRBV4-3 and TRBJ2-6; maybe TRBD2 (5 bases). CDR1 is LGHNA, CDR2 YSLEER, per germline. The CDR3 is 16 amino acids. Deletions cut 1 base from V and 2 bases from J, with 9 bases between.

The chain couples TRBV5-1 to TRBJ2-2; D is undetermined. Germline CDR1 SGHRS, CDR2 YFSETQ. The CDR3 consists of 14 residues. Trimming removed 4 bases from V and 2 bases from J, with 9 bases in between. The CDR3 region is CASSPDGNTGELFF. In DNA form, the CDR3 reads TGCGCCAGCAGCCCCGACGGTAACACCGGGGAGCTGTTTTTT.

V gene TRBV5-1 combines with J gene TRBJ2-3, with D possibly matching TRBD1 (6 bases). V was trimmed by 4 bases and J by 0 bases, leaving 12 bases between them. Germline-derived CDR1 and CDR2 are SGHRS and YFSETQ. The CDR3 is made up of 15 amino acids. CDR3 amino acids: CASSQGQHSTDTQYF. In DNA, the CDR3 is TGCGCCAGCAGCCAAGGACAGCATAGCACAGATACGCAGTATTTT.

CDR3 sequence reads: CASSVVGTQYF. DNA of the CDR3: TGTGCCAGCAGTGTCGTGGGTACGCAGTATTTT. The chain carries TRBV2 and TRBJ2-3; D unresolved. CDR3 length: 11 amino acids. CDR1 is SNHLY and CDR2 is FYNNEI in the germline V gene. Trimming cost V 4 bases and J 8 bases, with 7 bases left between them.

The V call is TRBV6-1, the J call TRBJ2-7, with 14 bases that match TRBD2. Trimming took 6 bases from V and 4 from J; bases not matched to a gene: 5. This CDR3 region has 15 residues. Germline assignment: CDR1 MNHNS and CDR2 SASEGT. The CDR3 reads CASRGLAGARYEQYF. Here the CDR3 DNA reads TGTGCCAGCAGGGGACTAGCGGGAGCCCGGTACGAGCAGTACTTC.

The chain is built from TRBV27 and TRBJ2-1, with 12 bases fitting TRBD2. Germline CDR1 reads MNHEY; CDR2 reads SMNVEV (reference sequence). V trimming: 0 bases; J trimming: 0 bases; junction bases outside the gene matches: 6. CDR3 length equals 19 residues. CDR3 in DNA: TGTGCCAGCAGTTTATCACGACTAGCGGGGGAGAGCTCCTACAATGAGCAGTTCTTC. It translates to CASSLSRLAGESSYNEQFF.

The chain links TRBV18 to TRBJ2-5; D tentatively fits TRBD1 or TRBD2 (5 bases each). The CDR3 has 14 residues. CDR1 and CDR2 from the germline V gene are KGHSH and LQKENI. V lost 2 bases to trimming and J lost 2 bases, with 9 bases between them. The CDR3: CASSPTGRQETQYF. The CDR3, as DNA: TGTGCCAGCTCACCAACGGGACGACAAGAGACCCAGTACTTC.

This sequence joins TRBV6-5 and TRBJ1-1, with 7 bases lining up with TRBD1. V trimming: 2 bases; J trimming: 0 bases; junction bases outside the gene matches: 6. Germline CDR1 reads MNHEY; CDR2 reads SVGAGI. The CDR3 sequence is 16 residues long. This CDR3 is CASSYRRGTVNTEAFF. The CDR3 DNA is TGTGCCAGCAGTTACCGTCGGGGGACAGTGAACACTGAAGCTTTCTTT.

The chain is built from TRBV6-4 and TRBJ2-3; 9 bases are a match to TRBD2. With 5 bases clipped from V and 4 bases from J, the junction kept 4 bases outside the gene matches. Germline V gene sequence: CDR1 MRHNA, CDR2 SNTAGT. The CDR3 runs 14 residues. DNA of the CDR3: TGTGCCAGCAGTCTAGCGGGAAGGGCAGATACGCAGTATTTT. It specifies CASSLAGRADTQYF.

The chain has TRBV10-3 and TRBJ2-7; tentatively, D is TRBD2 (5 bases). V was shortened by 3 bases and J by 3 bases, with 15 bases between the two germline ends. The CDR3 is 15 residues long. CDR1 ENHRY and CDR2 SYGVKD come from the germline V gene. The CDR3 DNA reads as TGTGCCATCAGTGATCGAAGCGGTAACCGCTACGAGCAGTACTTC. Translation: CAISDRSGNRYEQYF.

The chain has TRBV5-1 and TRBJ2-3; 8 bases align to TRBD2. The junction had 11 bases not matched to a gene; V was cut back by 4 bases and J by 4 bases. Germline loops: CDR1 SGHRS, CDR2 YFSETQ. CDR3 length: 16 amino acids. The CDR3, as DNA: TGCGCCAGCAGCCCTGGGAGCCTAGCGGGCCCAGATACGCAGTATTTT. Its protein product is CASSPGSLAGPDTQYF.

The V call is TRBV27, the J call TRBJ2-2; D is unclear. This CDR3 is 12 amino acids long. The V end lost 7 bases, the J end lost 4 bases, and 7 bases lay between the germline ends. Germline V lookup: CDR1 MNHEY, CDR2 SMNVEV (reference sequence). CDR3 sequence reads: CASKALTGELFF. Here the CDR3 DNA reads TGTGCCAGCAAGGCCCTCACCGGGGAGCTGTTTTTT.

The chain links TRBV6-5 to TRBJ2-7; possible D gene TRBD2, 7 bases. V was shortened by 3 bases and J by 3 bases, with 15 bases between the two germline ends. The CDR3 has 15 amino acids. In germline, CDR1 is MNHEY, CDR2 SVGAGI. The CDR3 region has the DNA TGTGCCAGCAGTTATGGGGGGGCCCGCTTCTACGAGCAGTACTTC. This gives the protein CASSYGGARFYEQYF.

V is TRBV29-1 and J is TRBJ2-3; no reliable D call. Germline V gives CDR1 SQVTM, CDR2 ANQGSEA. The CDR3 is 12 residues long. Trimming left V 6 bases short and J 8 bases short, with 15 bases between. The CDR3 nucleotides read TGCAGCGTCGCTCCCCAGATAGGTACGCAGTATTTT. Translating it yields CSVAPQIGTQYF.

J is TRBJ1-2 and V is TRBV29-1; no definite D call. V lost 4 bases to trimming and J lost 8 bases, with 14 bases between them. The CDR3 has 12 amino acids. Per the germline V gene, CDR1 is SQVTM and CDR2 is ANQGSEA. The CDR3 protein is CSVGAFTGGYTF. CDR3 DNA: TGCAGCGTTGGGGCCTTCACGGGGGGCTACACCTTC.

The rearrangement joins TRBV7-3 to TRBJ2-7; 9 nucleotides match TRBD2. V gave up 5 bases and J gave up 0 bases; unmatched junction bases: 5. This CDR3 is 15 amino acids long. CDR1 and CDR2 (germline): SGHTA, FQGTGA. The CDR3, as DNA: TGTGCCAGCAGCCGACTAGCGGAGAGCTCCTACGAGCAGTACTTC. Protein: CASSRLAESSYEQYF.

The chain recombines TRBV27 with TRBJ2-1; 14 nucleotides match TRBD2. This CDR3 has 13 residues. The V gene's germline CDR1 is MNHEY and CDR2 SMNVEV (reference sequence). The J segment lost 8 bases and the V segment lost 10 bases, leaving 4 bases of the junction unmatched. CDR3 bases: TGTGCCACCGGACTAGCGGGGGGCGATGAGCAGTTCTTC. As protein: CATGLAGGDEQFF.

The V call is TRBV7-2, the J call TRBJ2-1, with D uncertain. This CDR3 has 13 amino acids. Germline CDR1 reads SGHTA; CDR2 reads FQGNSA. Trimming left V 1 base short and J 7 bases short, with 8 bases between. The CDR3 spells CASSLVLNNEQFF. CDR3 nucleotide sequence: TGTGCCAGCAGCTTAGTTCTGAATAATGAGCAGTTCTTC. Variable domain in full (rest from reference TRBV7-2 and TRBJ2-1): GAGVSQSPSNKVTEKGKDVELRCDPISGHTALYWYRQSLGQGLEFLIYFQGNSAPDKSGLPSDRFSAERTGGSVSTLTIQRTQQEDSAVYLCASSLVLNNEQFFGPGTRLTVL.

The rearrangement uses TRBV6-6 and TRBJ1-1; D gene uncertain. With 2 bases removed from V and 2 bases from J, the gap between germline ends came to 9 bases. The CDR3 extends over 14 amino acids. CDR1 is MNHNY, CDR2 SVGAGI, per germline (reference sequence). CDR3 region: CASSYHLGNTEAFF. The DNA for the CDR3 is TGTGCCAGCAGTTACCATCTAGGAAACACTGAAGCTTTCTTT.

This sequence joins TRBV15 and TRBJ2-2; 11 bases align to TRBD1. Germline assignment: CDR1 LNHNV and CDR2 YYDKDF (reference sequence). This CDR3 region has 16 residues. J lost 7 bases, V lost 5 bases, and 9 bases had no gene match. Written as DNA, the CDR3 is TGTGCCACCAGCCTATTAGGACAGGGGGCAGGCGGGGAGCTGTTTTTT. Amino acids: CATSLLGQGAGGELFF.

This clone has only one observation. The CDR3 DNA is TGTGCCAGCAGTGAGGGGGCCGCGAACACCGGGGAGCTGTTTTTT. Translation: CASSEGAANTGELFF. The chain is built from TRBV2 and TRBJ2-2, with D perhaps TRBD1 (6 bases). The CDR3 is 15 residues long. The V gene's germline CDR1 is SNHLY and CDR2 FYNNEI. The V gene lost 3 bases and the J gene lost 0 bases, with 8 bases spanning the gap.